Sequencing of this T cell receptor beta chain was carried out in a study of cytomegalovirus exposure and HLA in healthy donors. From germline, CDR1 is LGHNA and CDR2 YSLEER. The CDR3 is 16 amino acids. V lost 0 bases, J lost 2 bases, and 3 bases stayed unmatched. Healthy donors of bone marrow made up the group. With 60 Vbeta and 13 Jbeta primers, the PCR was carried out. The repertoire was sequenced with immunoSEQ multiplex PCR; TCRdb's copy has only in-frame clones and lacks some. The sample consists of 150,000 to 200,000 clones, approximately 80% of them appearing once. The sequenced sample consisted of PBMCs. The V and J genes are TRBV4-3 and TRBJ1-3; 8 nucleotides line up with TRBD1. The sequence derives from a woman aged 18-29 years in good health and CMV-seronegative. In DNA, the CDR3 is TGCGCCAGCAGCCAAGATCAGGGGGCGACTGGAAACACCATATATTTT. Residues: CASSQDQGATGNTIYF.